This T cell receptor (beta chain) was identified in a study of CD8 T cells in Susac syndrome. Study-wide background: When their blood was taken, patients with Susac syndrome were therapy-naive, taking corticosteroids, or taking intravenous immunoglobulin alone.

The CD8+ and CD4+ T cells were isolated magnetically using a negative isolation approach, whereas the TEMRA cells were enriched by FACS. The germline V and J ends were trimmed by 3 bases and 0 bases, with 8 bases remaining between them. Germline V CDR1 and CDR2: SQVTM, ANQGSEA. The CDR3 totals 13 residues. RNA totalling roughly 0.5 to 1 ug underwent reverse transcription with random hexamers. In TCRdb, the immunoSEQ multiplex PCR reads were re-called with MiXCR into one record per CDR3 protein. Among roughly 190,000 distinct CDR3 sequences listed, around nine tenths were seen once. Worth noting for this clonotype: What it binds is not known.

Findings of the study overall: The CD4+ T cell repertoires, which came from Susac syndrome patients, showed no sign of clonal expansion.

This TCR was sampled from a human donor with Susac syndrome. The chain combines TRBV29-1 with TRBJ1-1, with D uncertain. Sequenced: CD4+ T cells from PBMCs. This CDR3 reads CSVEVAMNTEAFF. The CDR3 coding sequence is TGCAGCGTTGAGGTAGCCATGAACACTGAAGCTTTCTTT.